This TCR beta chain came from a study of blood T cell repertoires in COVID-19. Study as a whole: Sources were T cells, B-cell-depleted T cells, or PBMCs; the material itself was cDNA or gDNA.

This table comes from immunoSEQ multiplex PCR, and its TCRdb copy is limited to in-frame clones, with some not included. The sample includes over 120,000 clones, just under 85% of them seen just once. Those enrolled, adults aged roughly 18 to 90 years, came from around 24 US areas. Cohorts were determined from participant-reported clinical history. In germline, CDR1 is MDHEN, CDR2 SYDVKM. The CDR3 runs to 12 residues. With V trimmed by 11 bases and J by 7 bases, 10 bases remained unmatched. This TCR was sampled from a man between 45 and 60 years old who had recovered from COVID-19. V and J are TRBV28 and TRBJ2-7; the match to TRBD2 covers 8 bases. Sequencing was done on a sample of PBMCs or T cells enriched from blood (not recorded which). The CDR3 loop reads CAAAGGAREQYF. The CDR3 nucleotides are TGTGCCGCGGCCGGGGGGGCTCGGGAGCAGTACTTC.